This TCR beta chain is from a study of T cells in Graves' hyperthyroidism and ophthalmopathy. J gave up 4 bases and V 3 bases, and 6 bases lay outside the gene matches. The germline V gene has CDR1 SGHTA and CDR2 FQGNSA. This CDR3 spans 15 amino acids. Only one count was recorded for this clonotype. RNA transcripts provided the source from which TCR beta CDR3 regions were amplified. The HTBI set primed first-round TCR CDR3 RT-PCR. TCRdb recomputed calls from the multiplex PCR reads with MiXCR, one row per CDR3 protein. The sample yields roughly 800,000 distinct CDR3 sequences, 35% to 45% seen once. The origin of this receptor is a man in his late teens or twenties with Graves' hyperthyroidism. The rearrangement uses TRBV7-2 and TRBJ1-2, with 9 bases fitting TRBD1. The source material was blood. CDR3 protein: CASSLPTGGGYGYTF. The CDR3 nucleotides are TGTGCCAGCAGCTTGCCTACAGGGGGCGGCTATGGCTACACCTTC. The entire variable domain, with the rest obtained from reference TRBV7-2 and TRBJ1-2, is as follows: GAGVSQSPSNKVTEKGKDVELRCDPISGHTALYWYRQSLGQGLEFLIYFQGNSAPDKSGLPSDRFSAERTGGSVSTLTIQRTQQEDSAVYLCASSLPTGGGYGYTFGSGTRLTVV.